This entry describes one TCR beta chain. Its antigen remains unidentified. This PCR relied on a set of 60 Vbeta primers and 13 Jbeta primers. In the authors' methods: Some 11 million of the roughly 80 million unique TCR beta chains counted in a later analysis were shared. Here immunoSEQ multiplex PCR was the method, and the copy in TCRdb shows in-frame clones only, minus some. V, J and clone size were drawn from that table, and D and trimming were deduced from the DNA. This sample has around 100,000 clones; roughly 73% occur once, and the top ten carry 4.4%. The CDR3 runs to 13 residues. The ends were cut back, 0 bases at V and 8 bases at J, with 9 bases in the middle. CDR1 SGDLS and CDR2 YYNGEE come from the germline V gene. The source of the sample is a study of cytomegalovirus exposure and HLA in healthy donors. Notes on the study in general: Presence/absence analyses treated sequencing depth as roughly uniform across donors.

Samples came from healthy bone marrow donors. The receptor was isolated from a male donor in good health and CMV-seropositive. The chain uses TRBV9 and TRBJ2-1; D might be TRBD1 (5 bases). The specimen sequenced was PBMCs. The CDR3 DNA is TGTGCCAGCAGCGTAGTAGTAGGGGATGAGCAGTTCTTC. Residues: CASSVVVGDEQFF.